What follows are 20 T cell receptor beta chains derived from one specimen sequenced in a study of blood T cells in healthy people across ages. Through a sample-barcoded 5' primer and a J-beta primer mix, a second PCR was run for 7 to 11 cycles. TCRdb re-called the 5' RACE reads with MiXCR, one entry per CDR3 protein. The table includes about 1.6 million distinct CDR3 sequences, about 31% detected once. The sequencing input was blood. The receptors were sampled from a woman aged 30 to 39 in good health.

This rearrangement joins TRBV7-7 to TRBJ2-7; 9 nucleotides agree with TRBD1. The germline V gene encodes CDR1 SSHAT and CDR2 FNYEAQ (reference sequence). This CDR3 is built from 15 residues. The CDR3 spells CASAQGTGFSYEQYF. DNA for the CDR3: TGTGCTAGCGCCCAGGGGACAGGGTTCTCCTACGAGCAGTACTTC.

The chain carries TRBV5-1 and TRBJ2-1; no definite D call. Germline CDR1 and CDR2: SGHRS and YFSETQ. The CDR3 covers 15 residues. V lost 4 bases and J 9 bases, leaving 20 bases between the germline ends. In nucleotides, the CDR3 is TGCGCCAGCAGCCTCGGTAGTACGGACCTGGGTGAGCAGTTCTTC. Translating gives CASSLGSTDLGEQFF.

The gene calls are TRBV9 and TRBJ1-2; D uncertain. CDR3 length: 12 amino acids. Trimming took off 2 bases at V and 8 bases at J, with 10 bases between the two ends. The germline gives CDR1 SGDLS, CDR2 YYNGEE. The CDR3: CASSVGLDGYTF. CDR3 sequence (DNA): TGTGCCAGCAGCGTGGGTTTAGACGGCTACACCTTC.

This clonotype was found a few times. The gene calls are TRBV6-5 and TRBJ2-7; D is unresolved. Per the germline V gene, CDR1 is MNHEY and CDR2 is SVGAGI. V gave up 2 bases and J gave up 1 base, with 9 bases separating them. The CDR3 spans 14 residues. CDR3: CASSYDWESYEQYF. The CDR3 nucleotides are TGTGCCAGCAGTTACGATTGGGAATCCTACGAGCAGTACTTC.

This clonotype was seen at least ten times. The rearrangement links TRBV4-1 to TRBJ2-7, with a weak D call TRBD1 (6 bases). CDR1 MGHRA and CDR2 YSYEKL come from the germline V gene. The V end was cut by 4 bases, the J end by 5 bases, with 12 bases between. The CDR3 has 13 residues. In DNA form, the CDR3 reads TGCGCCAGCAGCCGAAATACAGGGAACGAGCAGTACTTC. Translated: CASSRNTGNEQYF.

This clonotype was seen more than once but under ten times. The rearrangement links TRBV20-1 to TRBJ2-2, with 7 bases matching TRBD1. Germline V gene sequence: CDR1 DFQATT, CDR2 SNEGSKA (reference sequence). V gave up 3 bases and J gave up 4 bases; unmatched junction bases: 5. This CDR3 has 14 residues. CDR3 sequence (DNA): TGCAGTGCTAGGGGCAGGGGGTTCACCGGGGAGCTGTTTTTT. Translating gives CSARGRGFTGELFF.

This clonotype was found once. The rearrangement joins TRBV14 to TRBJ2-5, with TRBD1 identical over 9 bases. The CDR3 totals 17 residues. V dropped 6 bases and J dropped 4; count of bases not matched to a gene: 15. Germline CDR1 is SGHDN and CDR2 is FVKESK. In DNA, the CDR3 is TGTGCCAGCAGTCGGGACAGGGTAGAGGTCGTCGGAGAGACCCAGTACTTC. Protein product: CASSRDRVEVVGETQYF.

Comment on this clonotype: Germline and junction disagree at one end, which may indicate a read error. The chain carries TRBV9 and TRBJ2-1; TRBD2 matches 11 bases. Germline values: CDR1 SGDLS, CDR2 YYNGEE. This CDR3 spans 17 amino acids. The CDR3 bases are TGTGTCAGCAGCCCGAGCCCCTTAGCGGGGGGGGCCAATGAGCAGTTCTTC. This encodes CVSSPSPLAGGANEQFF.

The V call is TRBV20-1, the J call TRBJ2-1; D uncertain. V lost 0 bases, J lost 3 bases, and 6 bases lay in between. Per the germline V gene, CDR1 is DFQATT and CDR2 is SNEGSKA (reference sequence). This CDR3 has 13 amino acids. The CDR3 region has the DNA TGCAGTGCTAGAGACCCTAACTACAATGAGCAGTTCTTC. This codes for CSARDPNYNEQFF.

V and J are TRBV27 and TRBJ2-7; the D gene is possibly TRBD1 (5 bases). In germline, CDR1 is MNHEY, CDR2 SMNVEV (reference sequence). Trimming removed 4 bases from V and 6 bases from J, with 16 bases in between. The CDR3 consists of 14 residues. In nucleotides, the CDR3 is TGTGCCAGCAGTTCTTCAGGGTTGGTAAGCGAGCAGTACTTC. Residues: CASSSSGLVSEQYF.

In DNA, the CDR3 is TGTGCCAGCAGTGGAGGCAGGGGAGCAGTTGGAAGCAATCAGCCCCAGCATTTT. Residues: CASSGGRGAVGSNQPQHF. The V gene is TRBV2, the J gene TRBJ1-5; possibly TRBD1 for D (6 bases). The CDR3 spans 18 residues. V gave up 4 bases and J gave up 1 base, with 20 bases separating them. Germline lookup yields CDR1 SNHLY and CDR2 FYNNEI.

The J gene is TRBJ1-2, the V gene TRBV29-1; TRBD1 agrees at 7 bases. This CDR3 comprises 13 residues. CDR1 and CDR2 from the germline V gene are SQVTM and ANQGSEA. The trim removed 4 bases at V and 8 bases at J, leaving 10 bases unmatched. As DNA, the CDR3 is TGCAGCGTTGGAGGGGGCGCAAAGGGCGGCTACACCTTC. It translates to CSVGGGAKGGYTF.

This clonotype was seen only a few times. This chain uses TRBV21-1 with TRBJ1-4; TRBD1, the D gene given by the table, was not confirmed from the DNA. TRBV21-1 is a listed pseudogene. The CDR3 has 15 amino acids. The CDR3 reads CASSRSGASRGKLFF. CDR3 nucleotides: TGTGCCAGCAGCCGGTCAGGCGCGTCCCGTGGAAAACTGTTTTTT.

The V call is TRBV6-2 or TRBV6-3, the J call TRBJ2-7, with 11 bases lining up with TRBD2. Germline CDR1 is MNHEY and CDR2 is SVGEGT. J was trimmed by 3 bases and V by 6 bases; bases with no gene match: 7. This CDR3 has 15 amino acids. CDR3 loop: CASSFDGTSGYEQYF. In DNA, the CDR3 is TGTGCCAGCAGCTTCGATGGGACTAGCGGCTACGAGCAGTACTTC.

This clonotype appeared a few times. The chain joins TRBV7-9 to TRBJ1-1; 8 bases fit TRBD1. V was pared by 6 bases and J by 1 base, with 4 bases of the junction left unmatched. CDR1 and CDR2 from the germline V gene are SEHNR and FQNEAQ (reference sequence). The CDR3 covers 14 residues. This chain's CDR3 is CASSTRGPNTEAFF. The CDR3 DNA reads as TGTGCCAGCAGTACCAGGGGGCCGAACACTGAAGCTTTCTTT.

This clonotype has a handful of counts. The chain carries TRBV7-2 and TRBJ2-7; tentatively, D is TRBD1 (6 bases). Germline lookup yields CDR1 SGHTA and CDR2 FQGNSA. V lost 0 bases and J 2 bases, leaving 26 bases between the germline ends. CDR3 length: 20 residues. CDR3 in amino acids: CASSLARQETSQIRPYEQYF. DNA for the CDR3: TGTGCCAGCAGCTTAGCGCGACAGGAAACCAGCCAGATCCGTCCCTACGAGCAGTACTTC.

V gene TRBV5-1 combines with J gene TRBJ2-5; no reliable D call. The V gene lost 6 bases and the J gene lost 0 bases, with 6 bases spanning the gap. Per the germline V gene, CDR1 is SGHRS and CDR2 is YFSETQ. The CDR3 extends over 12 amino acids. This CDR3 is CASTPDQETQYF. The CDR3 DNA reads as TGCGCCAGCACCCCCGACCAAGAGACCCAGTACTTC.

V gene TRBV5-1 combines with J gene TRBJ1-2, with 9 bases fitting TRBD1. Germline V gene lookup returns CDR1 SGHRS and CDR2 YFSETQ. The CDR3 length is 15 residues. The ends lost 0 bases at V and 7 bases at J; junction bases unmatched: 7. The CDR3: CASSLASTGGFGYTF. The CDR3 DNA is TGCGCCAGCAGCTTGGCGTCGACAGGGGGATTTGGCTACACCTTC. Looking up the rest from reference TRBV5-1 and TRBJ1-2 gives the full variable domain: KAGVTQTPRYLIKTRGQQVTLSCSPISGHRSVSWYQQTPGQGLQFLFEYFSETQRNKGNFPGRFSGRQFSNSRSEMNVSTLELGDSALYLCASSLASTGGFGYTFGSGTRLTVV.

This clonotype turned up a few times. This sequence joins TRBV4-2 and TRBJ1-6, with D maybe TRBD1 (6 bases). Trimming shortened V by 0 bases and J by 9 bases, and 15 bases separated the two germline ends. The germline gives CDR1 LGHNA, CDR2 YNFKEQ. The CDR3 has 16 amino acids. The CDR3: CASSQDGGGYGSPLHF. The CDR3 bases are TGTGCCAGCAGCCAAGATGGGGGGGGCTATGGTTCACCCCTCCACTTT.

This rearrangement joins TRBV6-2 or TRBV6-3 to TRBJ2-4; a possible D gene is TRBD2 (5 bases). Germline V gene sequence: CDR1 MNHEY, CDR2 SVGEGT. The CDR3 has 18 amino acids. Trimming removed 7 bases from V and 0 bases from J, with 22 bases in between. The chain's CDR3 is CASTKVGERAVAKNIQYF. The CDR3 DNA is TGTGCCAGCACCAAGGTTGGCGAGAGGGCCGTAGCCAAAAACATTCAGTACTTC.